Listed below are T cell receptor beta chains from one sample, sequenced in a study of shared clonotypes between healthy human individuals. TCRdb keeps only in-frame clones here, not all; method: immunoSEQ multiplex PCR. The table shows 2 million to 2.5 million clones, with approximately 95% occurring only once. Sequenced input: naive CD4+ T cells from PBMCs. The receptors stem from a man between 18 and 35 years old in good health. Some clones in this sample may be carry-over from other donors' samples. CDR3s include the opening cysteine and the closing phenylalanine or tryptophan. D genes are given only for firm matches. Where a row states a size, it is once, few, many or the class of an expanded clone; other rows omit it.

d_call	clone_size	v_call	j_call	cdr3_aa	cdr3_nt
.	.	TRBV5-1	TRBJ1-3	CASRSQSGVNTIYF	TGCGCCAGCAGGTCACAGTCGGGGGTAAACACCATATATTTT
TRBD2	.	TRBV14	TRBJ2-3	CASSQDVAGGADTQYF	TGTGCCAGCAGCCAAGATGTAGCGGGAGGGGCAGATACGCAGTATTTT
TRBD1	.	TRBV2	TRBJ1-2	CASSGDRSNVVGYTF	TGTGCCAGCAGTGGGGACAGGAGCAATGTGGTTGGCTACACCTTC
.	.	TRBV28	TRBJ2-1	CASSFSNSYNEQFF	TGTGCCAGCAGTTTCTCGAACTCCTACAATGAGCAGTTCTTC
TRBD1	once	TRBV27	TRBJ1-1	CASSPPGGAVNTEAFF	TGTGCCAGCAGTCCGCCAGGGGGCGCGGTGAACACTGAAGCTTTCTTT
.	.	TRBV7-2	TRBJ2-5	CASRPGGAPYQETQYF	TGTGCCAGCAGGCCCGGTGGAGCGCCTTACCAAGAGACCCAGTACTTC
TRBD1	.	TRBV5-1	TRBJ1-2	CASSFEGGIYGYTF	TGCGCCAGCAGCTTTGAAGGGGGCATCTATGGCTACACCTTC
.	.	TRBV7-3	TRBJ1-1	CASSLNSGVVNTEAFF	TGTGCCAGCAGCTTAAACTCGGGGGTGGTGAACACTGAAGCTTTCTTT
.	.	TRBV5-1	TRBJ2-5	CASSLGSQQETQYF	TGCGCCAGCAGCTTAGGCAGCCAGCAAGAGACCCAGTACTTC
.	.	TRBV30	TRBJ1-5	CAWSVSGSNQPQHF	TGTGCCTGGAGTGTCTCTGGGAGCAATCAGCCCCAGCATTTT
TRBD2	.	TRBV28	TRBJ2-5	CASSFTGGRGQETQYF	TGTGCCAGCAGTTTTACCGGCGGGAGGGGCCAAGAGACCCAGTACTTC
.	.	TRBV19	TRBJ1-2	CASSIFQEDYGYTF	TGTGCCAGTAGTATTTTTCAGGAGGACTATGGCTACACCTTC
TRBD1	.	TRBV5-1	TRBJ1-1	CASSSDRPNTEAFF	TGCGCCAGCAGCTCGGACAGGCCGAACACTGAAGCTTTCTTT
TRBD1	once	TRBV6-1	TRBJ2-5	CASIQDRGTETQYF	TGTGCCAGCATCCAGGACAGGGGAACGGAGACCCAGTACTTC